These 13 T cell receptor beta chains originate from one sample sequenced in a study of breast tumors, draining lymph nodes, adjacent tissues. One entry per CDR3 protein, called by TCRdb with MiXCR from the multiplex PCR reads. The sample has some 170,000 distinct CDR3 sequences, roughly a third seen once. Axillary draining lymph nodes of breast cancer patients supplied the node samples. Source material: axillary lymph node tissue. The receptors stem from a female donor with breast cancer. Some clones in this sample may be carry-over from other donors' samples.

This clonotype was picked up one time. This chain connects TRBV11-2 to TRBJ1-2; D is unclear. Trimming removed 4 bases from V and 14 bases from J, with 11 bases in between. Germline V lookup: CDR1 SGHAT, CDR2 FQNNGV. This CDR3 is built from 10 residues. The CDR3 DNA follows: TGTGCCAGCAGCTGGACGGGCACGACCTTC. Translation gives CASSWTGTTF. Complete variable domain (other parts from reference TRBV11-2 and TRBJ1-2): EAGVAQSPRYKIIEKRQSVAFWCNPISGHATLYWYQQILGQGPKLLIQFQNNGVVDDSQLPKDRFSAERLKGVDSTLKIQPAKLEDSAVYLCASSWTGTTFGSGTRLTVV.

This clonotype was picked up many times. This chain links TRBV18 with TRBJ2-7, with 8 positions matching TRBD1. Germline V CDR1 and CDR2: KGHSH, LQKENI. This CDR3 contains 15 residues. The V gene end was trimmed by 2 bases and the J gene end by 0 bases; junction bases not matched to a gene: 3. CDR3 nucleotide sequence: TGTGCCAGCTCACCAAACAGGGGGGACTCCTACGAGCAGTACTTC. Translation gives CASSPNRGDSYEQYF.

This clonotype was found many times. The J gene is TRBJ2-3, the V gene TRBV9; TRBD1 is a possible D gene (6 bases). Looked up from germline, CDR1 is SGDLS and CDR2 is YYNGEE. This CDR3 is 15 amino acids long. V lost 6 bases and J 0 bases, leaving 14 bases between the germline ends. The CDR3: CASTAVGASTDTQYF. CDR3 coding DNA: TGTGCCAGCACCGCCGTGGGGGCCAGCACAGATACGCAGTATTTT.

This clonotype was observed at least ten times. J is TRBJ2-7 and V is TRBV28; the match to TRBD1 covers 9 bases. Losses at the gene ends were 3 bases for V and 8 bases for J; bases not matched to a gene: 5. The germline gives CDR1 MDHEN, CDR2 SYDVKM. This CDR3 region has 13 residues. The CDR3 protein is CASSLGQGEKQYF. CDR3 DNA: TGTGCCAGCAGTTTGGGACAGGGCGAGAAGCAGTACTTC.

Notes on this clonotype: The junction does not match germline at one end; this may be a read error. The chain uses TRBV7-2 and TRBJ2-6; either TRBD1 or TRBD2 may fit D (6 bases each). CDR1 SGHTA and CDR2 FQGNSA come from the germline V gene. This CDR3 is 14 amino acids long. The DNA for the CDR3 is TGTGCCAGCAGCTTAGTGGGGGGCTCGGGCTCGTCGGCTTTC. Residues: CASSLVGGSGSSAF. The full variable domain, with the rest looked up from reference TRBV7-2 and TRBJ2-6, is GAGVSQSPSNKVTEKGKDVELRCDPISGHTALYWYRQSLGQGLEFLIYFQGNSAPDKSGLPSDRFSAERTGGSVSTLTIQRTQQEDSAVYLCASSLVGGSGSSAFGAGSRLTVL.

Details on this clonotype: This may be a read error, as it is one base from a much larger clone. The rearrangement links TRBV5-1 to TRBJ2-1; TRBD2 is a possible D gene (6 bases). Germline V CDR1 and CDR2: SGHRS, YFSETQ. V shed 10 bases and J shed 7 bases, with 15 bases lying between them. The CDR3 is 12 residues long. CDR3 DNA sequence: TGCGCCGGCGGGATTACAGCAAATGAGCAGTTCTTC. This translates into CAGGITANEQFF. Together with reference TRBV5-1 and TRBJ2-1, the CDR3 gives the full variable domain: KAGVTQTPRYLIKTRGQQVTLSCSPISGHRSVSWYQQTPGQGLQFLFEYFSETQRNKGNFPGRFSGRQFSNSRSEMNVSTLELGDSALYLCAGGITANEQFFGPGTRLTVL.

The chain employs TRBV11-2 and TRBJ2-2; 8 bases agree with TRBD2. The CDR3 is 18 amino acids. Germline trimming cut 2 bases from V and 1 base from J; bases unmatched to any gene: 9. Germline CDR1 is SGHAT and CDR2 is FQNNGV. The CDR3: CASSLSRGLAGNTGELFF. The CDR3, as DNA: TGTGCCAGCAGCTTATCCCGGGGGCTAGCGGGGAACACCGGGGAGCTGTTTTTT.

As to this clonotype: The missing conserved phenylalanine or tryptophan at the end of this CDR3 makes a read error likely. The chain employs TRBV5-6 and TRBJ1-5, with D perhaps TRBD1 (5 bases). Trimming shortened V by 4 bases and J by 11 bases, and 22 bases separated the two germline ends. The germline V gene has CDR1 SGHDT and CDR2 YYEEEE. The CDR3 loop spans 15 amino acids. The CDR3 sequence is CASSMGLGYQETQHL. Here the CDR3 DNA reads TGTGCCAGCAGCATGGGACTGGGGTACCAAGAGACCCAGCATCTT.

Worth noting for this clonotype: A much more abundant neighbour one base away suggests this may be a read error. The chain carries TRBV6-5 and TRBJ2-7; perhaps TRBD2 as D (5 bases). Trimming cost V 5 bases and J 2 bases, with 10 bases left between them. CDR3 length equals 13 residues. CDR1 is MNHEY, CDR2 SVGAGI, per germline. CDR3 sequence: CASSHRRTYEQYF. In DNA form, the CDR3 reads TGTGCCAGCAGTCATCGGAGGACCTACGAGCAGTACTTC.

Note on this clonotype: The missing conserved phenylalanine or tryptophan at the end of this CDR3 makes a read error likely. This chain joins TRBV2 and TRBJ1-4; D gene unclear. This CDR3 region has 13 residues. The V and J ends lost 8 bases and 5 bases respectively, with 12 bases between them. The germline V gene has CDR1 SNHLY and CDR2 FYNNEI. CDR3 region: CASGSRTNEKLFL. CDR3 nucleotides: TGTGCCAGCGGATCCCGGACGAATGAAAAACTGTTTCTT.

The V and J genes are TRBV5-1 and TRBJ2-1; D gene uncertain. CDR3 length: 17 amino acids. V shed 2 bases and J shed 2 bases, with 17 bases lying between them. The germline V gene has CDR1 SGHRS and CDR2 YFSETQ. The DNA of the CDR3 is TGCGCCAGCAGCTTACGGCCAGTCAATCACCCCTACAATGAGCAGTTCTTC. Translated, it gives CASSLRPVNHPYNEQFF.

With respect to this clonotype: Just one base apart from a much larger clone, this may be a read error. This chain connects TRBV29-1 to TRBJ2-3, with 11 bases fitting TRBD2. Germline V gene lookup returns CDR1 SQVTM and CDR2 ANQGSEA. The CDR3 runs to 16 residues. CDR3 sequence (DNA): TGCAGCGTTGACCTGTCGTCTAGCGGGGGGAGGGATACGCGGTATTTT. Translation: CSVDLSSSGGRDTRYF.

Ten or more counts support this clonotype. The chain carries TRBV5-5 and TRBJ1-6; D remains unclear. CDR1 and CDR2 (germline): SGHKS, YYEKEE (reference sequence). The CDR3 runs 14 residues. V was trimmed by 2 bases and J by 8 bases, leaving 11 bases between them. CDR3 coding DNA: TGTGCCAGCAGCTTAGTGGGAGGCGATTCACCCCTCCACTTT. The encoded protein is CASSLVGGDSPLHF.